These T cell receptor beta chains were read from a single sample in a study of T cell repertoires in cytomegalovirus infection. Using its own MiXCR run on the reads, TCRdb lists one record per CDR3 protein. This sample yields around 440,000 distinct CDR3 sequences, of which about 11% are seen a single time; around 9.6% belongs to the top ten. The sequenced sample consisted of PBMCs. The receptors shown here come from a human donor in good health (CMV status not recorded). Some clones in this sample may be carry-over from other donors' samples. Both conserved end residues are part of each CDR3. D genes are given only for firm matches. Size values are once, few and many counts, or a class for expanded clones, and some rows have none.

d_call	j_call	v_call	clone_size	cdr3_aa	cdr3_nt
TRBD2	TRBJ2-5	TRBV12-3/TRBV12-4	many	CASSPQGWREMKETQYF	TGTGCCAGCAGCCCTCAAGGGTGGCGGGAGATGAAAGAGACCCAGTACTTC
.	TRBJ2-3	TRBV12-3/TRBV12-4	few	CASSFLGADTQYF	TGTGCCAGCAGTTTTCTAGGGGCAGATACGCAGTATTTT
TRBD1	TRBJ1-1	TRBV20-1	.	CSARDLQGADTEAFF	TGCAGTGCTAGAGATCTACAGGGGGCGGACACTGAAGCTTTCTTT
.	TRBJ2-5	TRBV2	many	CASSGVFRETQYF	TGTGCCAGCAGTGGGGTCTTCCGGGAGACCCAGTACTTC
TRBD1	TRBJ1-1	TRBV7-9	few	CASSLGQGQVEAFF	TGTGCCAGCAGCTTAGGACAGGGTCAGGTTGAAGCTTTCTTT
.	TRBJ2-5	TRBV20-1	.	CSARMGAETQYF	TGCAGTGCTAGAATGGGGGCTGAGACCCAGTACTTC
.	TRBJ1-5	TRBV3-1	many	CASSQDGQPNQPQHF	TGTGCCAGCAGCCAAGACGGCCAGCCCAATCAGCCCCAGCATTTT
TRBD1	TRBJ1-1	TRBV4-2	few	CASSQGQGLENTEAFF	TGTGCCAGCAGCCAAGGACAGGGGTTGGAGAACACTGAAGCTTTCTTT
.	TRBJ2-7	TRBV28	many	CASSPGGNHYEQYF	TGTGCCAGCAGCCCTGGGGGGAACCACTACGAGCAGTACTTC
.	TRBJ1-1	TRBV12-3/TRBV12-4	many	CASSLLGGSGTEAFF	TGTGCCAGCAGTCTCCTCGGGGGTAGCGGCACTGAAGCTTTCTTT
.	TRBJ2-7	TRBV29-1	few	CSVLSIRGSYEQYF	TGCAGCGTTCTAAGTATAAGGGGCAGCTACGAGCAGTACTTC
.	TRBJ2-2	TRBV7-2	many	CASSPYTGELFF	TGTGCCAGCAGCCCCTACACCGGGGAGCTGTTTTTT
.	TRBJ2-1	TRBV27	many	CASSLAKLVSDEQFF	TGTGCCAGCAGTTTAGCTAAGTTGGTGAGCGATGAGCAGTTCTTC
.	TRBJ1-6	TRBV7-2	many	CASSLGQGSTYNSPLHF	TGTGCCAGCAGCTTAGGGCAGGGATCCACCTATAATTCACCCCTCCACTTT
.	TRBJ2-1	TRBV20-1	many	CSARGAYNEQFF	TGTAGTGCCAGGGGCGCTTACAATGAGCAGTTCTTC
.	TRBJ2-7	TRBV5-1	few	CASSLAQTLASYEQYF	TGCGCCAGCAGCTTGGCCCAGACTCTCGCGTCCTACGAGCAGTACTTC
.	TRBJ2-1	TRBV24-1	many	CATSDSPTSNEQFF	TGTGCCACCAGTGATTCCCCGACGAGCAATGAGCAGTTCTTC
.	TRBJ2-7	TRBV7-2	many	CASSLRLGEAYEQYF	TGTGCCAGCAGCTTACGCTTAGGGGAAGCCTACGAGCAGTACTTC
.	TRBJ2-7	TRBV2	.	CASKVRRAAYEQYF	TGTGCCAGCAAGGTGAGACGGGCCGCCTACGAGCAGTACTTC
TRBD1	TRBJ2-3	TRBV5-6	.	CASSLASTGGTDTQYF	TGTGCCAGCAGCTTGGCCTCGACAGGGGGAACAGATACGCAGTATTTT
TRBD2	TRBJ2-2	TRBV7-2	many	CASSFSLAGGGGRELFF	TGTGCCAGCAGCTTCTCCCTAGCGGGAGGTGGGGGGCGGGAGCTGTTTTTT
.	TRBJ1-1	TRBV29-1	few	CSGLGFMNTEAFF	TGCAGCGGTCTGGGATTCATGAACACTGAAGCTTTCTTT
.	TRBJ2-5	TRBV24-1	.	CATSGEDYLQETQYF	TGTGCCACCAGTGGGGAGGACTATCTACAAGAGACCCAGTACTTC
.	TRBJ2-1	TRBV20-1	.	CSAGVSGRYNEQFF	TGCAGTGCTGGGGTCTCTGGCCGCTACAATGAGCAGTTCTTC
.	TRBJ1-5	TRBV19	many	CASSGAGNQPQHF	TGTGCCAGTTCAGGGGCGGGCAATCAGCCCCAGCATTTT
TRBD2	TRBJ2-1	TRBV28	.	CASSRAGVSYNEQFF	TGTGCCAGTAGCCGAGCGGGAGTGTCCTACAATGAGCAGTTCTTC
.	TRBJ1-3	TRBV3-1	.	CASSQVRLSGNTIYF	TGTGCCAGCAGCCAAGTTCGACTGAGTGGAAACACCATATATTTT
.	TRBJ1-1	TRBV6-2/TRBV6-3	many	CASSFRDPTGTEAFF	TGTGCCAGCAGTTTCCGGGACCCGACGGGGACTGAAGCTTTCTTT
.	TRBJ1-2	TRBV20-1	few	CSARTRHGYTF	TGCAGTGCTAGGACGCGGCATGGCTACACCTTC
TRBD1	TRBJ1-2	TRBV5-4	many	CASSSPTGDYGYTF	TGTGCCAGCAGCTCACCTACAGGGGACTATGGCTACACCTTC
.	TRBJ1-2	TRBV20-1	many	CSARDRPTDNYGYTF	TGCAGTGCTAGAGATCGTCCGACAGATAACTATGGCTACACCTTC
TRBD2	TRBJ2-3	TRBV7-3	many	CASSLPGLAGGPSDTQYF	TGTGCCAGCAGCTTACCCGGACTAGCGGGGGGGCCTTCAGATACGCAGTATTTT
TRBD2	TRBJ2-3	TRBV15	many	CATSSLETTGGYTDTQYF	TGTGCCACCAGCAGCCTCGAAACTACGGGAGGGTACACAGATACGCAGTATTTT
TRBD2	TRBJ2-3	TRBV7-2	many	CASSLELASTDTQYF	TGTGCCAGCAGCTTAGAACTAGCGAGCACAGATACGCAGTATTTT
.	TRBJ1-3	TRBV14	many	CASSLVGQPGNTIYF	TGTGCCAGCAGCCTTGTTGGACAGCCTGGAAACACCATATATTTT
.	TRBJ1-3	TRBV11-2	.	CASSFSPAGNTIYF	TGTGCCAGCAGCTTTTCACCCGCTGGAAACACCATATATTTT
.	TRBJ2-7	TRBV10-3	many	CAISESGQVVYEQYF	TGTGCCATCAGTGAGTCGGGGCAAGTAGTCTACGAGCAGTACTTC
TRBD2	TRBJ2-1	TRBV15	few	CATSRSGGAERRNEQFF	TGTGCCACCAGCAGAAGCGGGGGGGCCGAACGTCGCAATGAGCAGTTCTTC
TRBD2	TRBJ2-3	TRBV5-1	many	CASSRSGRIADTQYF	TGCGCCAGCAGCAGGAGCGGGAGGATCGCAGATACGCAGTATTTT
TRBD2	TRBJ2-5	TRBV7-9	many	CASSPLVAGGETQYF	TGTGCCAGCAGCCCCCTGGTAGCGGGGGGAGAGACCCAGTACTTC
.	TRBJ2-1	TRBV7-8	many	CASSRGPFYEQFF	TGTGCCAGCAGCCGAGGACCGTTTTATGAGCAGTTCTTC
TRBD1	TRBJ1-3	TRBV12-5	few	CASGPTGVASGNTIYF	TGTGCTAGTGGTCCGACAGGGGTGGCATCTGGAAACACCATATATTTT
.	TRBJ2-3	TRBV12-3/TRBV12-4	many	CASSPPFGGGRADTQYF	TGTGCCAGCAGCCCCCCCTTTGGGGGGGGCAGGGCAGATACGCAGTATTTT
TRBD1	TRBJ2-4	TRBV23-1	many	CASSQSRGQGSF	TGCGCCAGCAGTCAATCGAGGGGGCAAGGGAGCTTC
.	TRBJ2-1	TRBV29-1	many	CSAPRYNNEQFF	TGCAGCGCTCCAAGATACAACAATGAGCAGTTCTTC
.	TRBJ2-3	TRBV6-8	few	CASSRTVSTDTQYF	TGTGCCAGCAGTCGGACAGTTAGCACAGATACGCAGTATTTT
.	TRBJ1-5	TRBV7-9	.	CASSLGTTNQPQHF	TGTGCCAGCAGCTTAGGGACCACCAATCAGCCCCAGCATTTT
TRBD1	TRBJ2-7	TRBV24-1	many	CATSDFGDRDYSYEQYF	TGTGCCACCAGTGATTTTGGGGACAGGGACTACTCCTACGAGCAGTACTTC
.	TRBJ1-1	TRBV7-8	many	CASSARRGNTEAFF	TGTGCCAGCAGCGCCCGTCGAGGGAACACTGAAGCTTTCTTT
.	TRBJ1-1	TRBV6-6	many	CASSQGRGGTEAFF	TGTGCCAGCAGCCAGGGTAGGGGGGGCACTGAAGCTTTCTTT
.	TRBJ1-5	TRBV6-5	many	CASSDIYGNQPQHF	TGTGCCAGCAGCGACATCTATGGCAATCAGCCCCAGCATTTT
TRBD2	TRBJ2-2	TRBV28	few	CASSFWGLAGVNTGELFF	TGTGCCAGCAGTTTCTGGGGACTAGCGGGAGTAAACACCGGGGAGCTGTTTTTT
.	TRBJ2-7	TRBV5-1	many	CASSEGGPYEQYF	TGCGCCAGCAGTGAGGGGGGGCCATACGAGCAGTACTTC
.	TRBJ1-6	TRBV20-1	.	CNAMDSYYNSPLHF	TGCAATGCTATGGACAGTTACTATAATTCACCCCTCCACTTT
TRBD1	TRBJ2-7	TRBV29-1	.	CSVGRTGDSGEQYF	TGCAGCGTTGGACGGACAGGGGACTCGGGTGAGCAGTACTTC